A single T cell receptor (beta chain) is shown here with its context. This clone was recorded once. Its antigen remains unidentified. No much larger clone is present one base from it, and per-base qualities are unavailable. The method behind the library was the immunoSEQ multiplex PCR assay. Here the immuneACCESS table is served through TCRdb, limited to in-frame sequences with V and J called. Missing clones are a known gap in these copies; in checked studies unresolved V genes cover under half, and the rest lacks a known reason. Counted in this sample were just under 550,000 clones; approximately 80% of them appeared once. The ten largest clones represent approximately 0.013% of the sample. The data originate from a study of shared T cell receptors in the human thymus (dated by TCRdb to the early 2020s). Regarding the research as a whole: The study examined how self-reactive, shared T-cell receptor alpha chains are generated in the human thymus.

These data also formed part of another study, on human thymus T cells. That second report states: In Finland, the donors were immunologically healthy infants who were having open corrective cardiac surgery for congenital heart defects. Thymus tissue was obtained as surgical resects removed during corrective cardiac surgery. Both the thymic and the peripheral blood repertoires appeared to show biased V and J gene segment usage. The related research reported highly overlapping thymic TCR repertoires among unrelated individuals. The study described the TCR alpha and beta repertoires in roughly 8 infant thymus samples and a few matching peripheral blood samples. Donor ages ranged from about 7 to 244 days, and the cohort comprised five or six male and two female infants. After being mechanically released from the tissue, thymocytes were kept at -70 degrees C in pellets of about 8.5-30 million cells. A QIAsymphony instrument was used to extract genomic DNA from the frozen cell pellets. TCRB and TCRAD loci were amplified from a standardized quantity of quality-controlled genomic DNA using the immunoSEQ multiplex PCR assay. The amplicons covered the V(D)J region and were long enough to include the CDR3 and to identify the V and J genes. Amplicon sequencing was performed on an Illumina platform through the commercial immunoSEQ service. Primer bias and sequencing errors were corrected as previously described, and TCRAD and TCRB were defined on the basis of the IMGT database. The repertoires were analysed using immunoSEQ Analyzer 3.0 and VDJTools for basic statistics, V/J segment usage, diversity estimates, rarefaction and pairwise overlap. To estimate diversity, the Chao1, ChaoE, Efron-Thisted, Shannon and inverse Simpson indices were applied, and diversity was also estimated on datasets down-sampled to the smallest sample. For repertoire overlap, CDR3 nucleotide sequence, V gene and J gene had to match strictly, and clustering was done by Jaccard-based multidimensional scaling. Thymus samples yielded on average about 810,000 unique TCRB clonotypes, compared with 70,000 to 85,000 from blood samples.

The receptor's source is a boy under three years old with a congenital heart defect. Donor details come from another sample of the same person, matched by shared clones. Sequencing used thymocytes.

Read as DNA, the sequence is TGTGCCAGCAGCTCCACCCAGCGGGTGGCCTCCTACGAGCAGTACTTC. Translated, this is CASSSTQRVASYEQYF. The chain is made from TRBV7-9 and TRBJ2-7; TRBD2 is a possible D gene, resting on 6 matching bases. As encoded in the germline V gene (reference sequence), CDR1 is SEHNR while CDR2 is FQNEAQ. Cut back by 4 bases and 0 bases, the V and J ends lie 16 bases apart. Spanning cysteine to phenylalanine, the CDR3 consists of 16 amino acids. Just CDR3 DNA is preserved here, 48 bases in frame from base 1.